What follows describes a single TCR beta chain. Trimming took 4 bases from V and 2 from J; bases not matched to a gene: 3. The germline V gene has CDR1 LNHNV and CDR2 YYDKDF (reference sequence). The CDR3 consists of 14 residues. This entry belongs to a study of blood T cell repertoires in COVID-19. Original analysis: Reference gene primer amplification gave estimated nucleated cell counts. Only in-frame clones appear in the TCRdb table, and some are missing; sequencing was by immunoSEQ multiplex PCR. For V, J and clone size, that table is used; D and trimming come from the DNA. This sample has 80,000 to 85,000 clones, with 84% found just once.

This rearrangement joins TRBV15 to TRBJ2-7, with 9 bases identical to TRBD1. Sequenced sample: peripheral blood. The sequence was collected from a human donor in a cohort sampled during active COVID-19. The CDR3 DNA sequence: TGTGCCACCAGCATAGGGACAGGGCCCTACGAGCAGTACTTC. This sequence encodes CATSIGTGPYEQYF.